By share, the clone carrying this T cell receptor (beta chain) ranks as medium-sized. Trimming removed 2 bases from V and 4 bases from J; junction bases left unmatched: 7. This CDR3 has 16 residues. Germline values: CDR1 MGHRA, CDR2 YSYEKL. Each CDR3 protein gets one entry after TCRdb re-called the RT-PCR reads with MiXCR. The sample includes approximately 4,200 distinct CDR3 sequences, roughly 34% of them seen just once. The sequence came from a female donor with primary Sjogren's syndrome. Sequencing input: memory CD4+ T cells from salivary gland. This chain joins TRBV4-1 and TRBJ2-1; TRBD2 matches at 8 bases. The CDR3 nucleotides are TGCGCCAGCAGCCAACTTCCGGGACTAGGGTACAATGAGCAGTTCTTC. Encoded protein: CASSQLPGLGYNEQFF.